A single T cell receptor beta chain is shown here with its context. Its antigen is as yet unknown. Library preparation tagged each individual cDNA molecule with a unique molecular identifier. Via MiXCR, TCRdb re-called the RACE reads, giving one row per CDR3 protein. The data show under 40,000 distinct CDR3 sequences, 9.5% to 15% seen once. Trimming removed 7 bases at V and 0 bases at J, with 10 bases between. Germline V gene data show CDR1 as SNHLY and CDR2 as FYNNEI. This CDR3 is built from 14 residues. This specimen belongs to a study of human T cells and chemical hapten exposure. Overall study: Sensitization was performed using 2% DPC on a 2 cm by 2 cm upper inner arm skin site. Whole-study results and caveats: Those TCRs sitting above 1 in 1000 frequency stayed the same with DPC sensitization.

Time point given: pre-sensitization, week 0. Specified treatment: therapeutic diphenylcyclopropenone sensitization with weekly scalp DPC. It was from unfractionated whole blood that total RNA was extracted. The source of this sequence is a woman aged 40 to 50 with alopecia areata. Some clones in this sample may be carry-over from other donors' samples. The chain employs TRBV2 and TRBJ1-5; D might be TRBD1 (5 bases). The specimen was whole blood, collected in connection with sensitization to the hapten diphenylcyclopropenone (DPC). CDR3 nucleotide sequence: TGTGCCAGCACGGGGGGAAATAGCAATCAGCCCCAGCATTTT. Protein product: CASTGGNSNQPQHF.